This T cell receptor beta chain is from a study of blood T cell repertoires in COVID-19. Study at large: The United States, Italy and Spain were the sources of the acute and convalescent COVID-19 samples. T cells, B-cell-depleted T cells, or PBMCs supplied cDNA or gDNA.

V trimming: 9 bases; J trimming: 5 bases; junction bases outside the gene matches: 5. CDR3 size: 13 residues. Germline-derived CDR1 and CDR2 are KGHDR and SFDVKD. Authors' analysis steps: Estimation of nucleated cell counts relied on the amplification of reference gene primers. Generated by immunoSEQ multiplex PCR, the TCRdb table keeps only in-frame clones and is missing some. The DNA gave D and trimming, while V, J and clone size come from that table. The sample lists 200,000 to 300,000 clones, 88% seen once, with about 4.1% in the top ten. The V and J genes are TRBV24-1 and TRBJ1-3, with 8 bases aligning to TRBD1. The clonotype originates from a man between 60 and 75 years old who had recovered from COVID-19. Sequencing was carried out using peripheral blood. The CDR3 is CATLGQARNTIYF. CDR3 in DNA: TGTGCCACCTTGGGACAGGCACGAAACACCATATATTTT.